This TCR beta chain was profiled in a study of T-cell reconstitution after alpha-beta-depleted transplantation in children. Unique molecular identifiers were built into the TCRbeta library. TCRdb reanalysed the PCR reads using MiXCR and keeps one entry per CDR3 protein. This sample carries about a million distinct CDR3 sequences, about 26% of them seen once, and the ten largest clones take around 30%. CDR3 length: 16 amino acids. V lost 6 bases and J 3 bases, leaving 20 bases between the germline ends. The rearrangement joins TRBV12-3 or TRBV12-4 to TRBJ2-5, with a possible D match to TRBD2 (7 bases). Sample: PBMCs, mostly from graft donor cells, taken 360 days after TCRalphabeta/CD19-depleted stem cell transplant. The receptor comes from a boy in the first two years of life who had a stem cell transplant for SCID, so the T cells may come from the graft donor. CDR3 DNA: TGTGCCAGCAGCCGACGAGGGGGGGCCGGGAAAGAGACCCAGTACTTC. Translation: CASSRRGGAGKETQYF.